This TCR beta chain was sequenced during a study of cytomegalovirus exposure and HLA in healthy donors. PCR employed 60 Vbeta and 13 Jbeta primers. Only in-frame clones appear in the TCRdb table, and some are missing; sequencing was by immunoSEQ multiplex PCR. The sample has 170,000 or so clones; over 70% are singletons. From germline, CDR1 is SGHVS and CDR2 FNYEAQ. The ends were cut back, 1 base at V and 5 bases at J, with 11 bases in the middle. The CDR3 has 14 amino acids. Study findings and constraints: A highly shared variant cluster was judged a likely technical artifact.

As concerns this clone: Its antigen is not known.

The sequence came from a woman in her forties or fifties in good health and CMV-seropositive. This sequence joins TRBV7-6 and TRBJ1-1; TRBD1 is a possible D gene (5 bases). Sample: PBMCs. In DNA, the CDR3 is TGTGCCAGCAGCTTAGTTGGAGGGGAAACTGAAGCTTTCTTT. This translates into CASSLVGGETEAFF.